This TCR beta chain originates from a study of cytotoxic CD8 clonotypes in ibrutinib-treated CLL. As for the study in general: Patients: 11 relapsed/refractory, roughly 16 treatment-naive, 17 to 18 IGHV unmutated. Overall, 25 or so responses were partial and 2 complete; following median roughly 72 months, 14 patients stayed remitted and 12 progressed.

Trimming shortened V by 5 bases and J by 8 bases, and 19 bases separated the two germline ends. The CDR3 consists of 15 residues. Germline loops: CDR1 SGHKS, CDR2 YYEKEE (reference sequence). The protocol was immunoSEQ multiplex PCR, while the TCRdb copy is restricted to in-frame clones and leaves out a portion. Of over 250,000 clones listed, 70% to 80% are singletons. The gene calls are TRBV5-5 and TRBJ1-4; D is possibly TRBD1 (5 bases). Material: PBMCs, obtained at disease progression, from a patient treated with ibrutinib. The sequence was collected from a human donor with chronic lymphocytic leukemia. The DNA for the CDR3 is TGTGCCAGCAGGTCGGGACCCACCCTCGCGGAAAAACTGTTTTTT. Translation gives CASRSGPTLAEKLFF.